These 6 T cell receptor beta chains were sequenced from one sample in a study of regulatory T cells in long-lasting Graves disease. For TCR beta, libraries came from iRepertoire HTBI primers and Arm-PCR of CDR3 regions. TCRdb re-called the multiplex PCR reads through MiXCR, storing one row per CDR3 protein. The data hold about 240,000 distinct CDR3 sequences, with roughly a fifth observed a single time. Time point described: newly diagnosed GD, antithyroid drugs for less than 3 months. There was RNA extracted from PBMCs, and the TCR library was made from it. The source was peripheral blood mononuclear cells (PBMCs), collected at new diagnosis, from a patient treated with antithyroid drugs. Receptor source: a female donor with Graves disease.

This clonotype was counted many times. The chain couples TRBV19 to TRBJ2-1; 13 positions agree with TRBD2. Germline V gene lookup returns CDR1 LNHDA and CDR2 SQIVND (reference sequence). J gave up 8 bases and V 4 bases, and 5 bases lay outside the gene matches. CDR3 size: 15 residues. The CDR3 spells CASSRLAGGVYEQFF. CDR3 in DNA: TGTGCCAGTAGTAGACTAGCGGGAGGTGTCTATGAGCAGTTCTTC.

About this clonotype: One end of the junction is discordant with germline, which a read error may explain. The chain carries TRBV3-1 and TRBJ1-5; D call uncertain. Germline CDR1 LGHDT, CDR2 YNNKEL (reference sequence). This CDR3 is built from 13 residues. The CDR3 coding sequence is TGTGCCGGCAGCCAAGGAAGCAACCAGCCCCAGCATTTT. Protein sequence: CAGSQGSNQPQHF.

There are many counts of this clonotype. CDR3 region: CASNRGTSGRVSNREQYF. The DNA of the CDR3 is TGTGCCAGCAACCGAGGGACTAGCGGGAGAGTGAGTAATCGCGAGCAGTACTTC. This chain links TRBV6-2 or TRBV6-3 with TRBJ2-7, with 14 bases fitting TRBD2. The CDR3 spans 18 residues. CDR1 MNHEY and CDR2 SVGEGT come from the germline V gene. The junction had 17 bases not matched to a gene; V was cut back by 7 bases and J by 6 bases.

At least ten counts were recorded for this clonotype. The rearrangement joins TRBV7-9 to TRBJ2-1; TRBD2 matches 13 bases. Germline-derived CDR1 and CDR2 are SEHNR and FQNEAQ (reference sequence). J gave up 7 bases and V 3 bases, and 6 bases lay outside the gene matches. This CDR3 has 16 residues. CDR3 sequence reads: CASSLEGLAGLNEQFF. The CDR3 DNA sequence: TGTGCCAGCAGCTTGGAGGGACTAGCGGGATTAAATGAGCAGTTCTTC.

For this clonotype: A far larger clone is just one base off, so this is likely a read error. CDR3 in DNA: TGTGCCATCAGTTACTCGGGACTAGAGGGCCAAGAGACCCAGTACTTC. Encoded protein: CAISYSGLEGQETQYF. This sequence joins TRBV10-3 and TRBJ2-5, with 8 bases aligning to TRBD2. V shed 5 bases, J shed 1 base, and the junction held 9 bases outside the gene matches. The CDR3 sequence is 16 residues long. The germline V gene encodes CDR1 ENHRY and CDR2 SYGVKD.

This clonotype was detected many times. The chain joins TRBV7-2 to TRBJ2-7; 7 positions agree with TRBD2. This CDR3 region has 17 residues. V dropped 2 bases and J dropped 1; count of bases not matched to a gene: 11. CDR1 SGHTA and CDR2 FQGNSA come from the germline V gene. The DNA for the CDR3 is TGTGCCAGCAGCTTACACCCGGCGGGAGTAGCATCCTACGAGCAGTACTTC. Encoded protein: CASSLHPAGVASYEQYF.